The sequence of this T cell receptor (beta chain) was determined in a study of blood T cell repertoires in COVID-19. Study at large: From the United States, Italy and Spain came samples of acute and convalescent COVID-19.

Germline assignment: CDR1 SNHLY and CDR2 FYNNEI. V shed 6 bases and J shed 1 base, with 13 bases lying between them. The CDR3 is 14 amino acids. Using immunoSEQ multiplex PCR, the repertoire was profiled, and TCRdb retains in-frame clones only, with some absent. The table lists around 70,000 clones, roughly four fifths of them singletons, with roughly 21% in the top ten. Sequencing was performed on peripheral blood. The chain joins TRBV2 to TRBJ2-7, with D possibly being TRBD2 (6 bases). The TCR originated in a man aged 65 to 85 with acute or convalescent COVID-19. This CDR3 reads CASREGLVSYEQYF. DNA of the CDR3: TGTGCCAGCAGGGAGGGGCTGGTTTCCTACGAGCAGTACTTC.